These 31 T cell receptor beta chains were all obtained from the same sample, sequenced in a study of T cells after yellow fever vaccination. From the 5' RACE reads, TCRdb called clonotypes with MiXCR, one entry per CDR3 protein. The table records hundreds of thousands of distinct CDR3 sequences, about 17% of them present only once. The sequencing here drew on PBMCs, taken before the yellow fever booster vaccination. The receptor set was obtained from a man aged 18-30 years who received the YFV17D yellow fever vaccine.

A few counts support this clonotype. The chain joins TRBV5-5 to TRBJ2-7, with D uncertain. V was cut by 2 bases and J by 7 bases, with 10 bases left in between. The CDR3 length is 12 residues. CDR1 SGHKS and CDR2 YYEKEE come from the germline V gene (reference sequence). CDR3 sequence (DNA): TGTGCCAGCAGCTTTGCAATGGGGGAGCAGTACGTC. This codes for CASSFAMGEQYV.

The sample holds many counts of this clonotype. The chain links TRBV7-2 to TRBJ1-2, with D hard to call. Germline values: CDR1 SGHTA, CDR2 FQGNSA. Trimming removed 2 bases at V and 5 bases at J, with 12 bases between. CDR3 size: 14 residues. In nucleotides, the CDR3 is TGTGCCAGCAGCTTAAACTACGGGGATTATGGCTACACCTTC. Its protein is CASSLNYGDYGYTF.

This clonotype showed up many times. The chain joins TRBV20-1 to TRBJ2-2, with 11 bases fitting TRBD2. The CDR3 runs 16 residues. From germline, CDR1 is DFQATT and CDR2 SNEGSKA (reference sequence). The V gene end was trimmed by 0 bases and the J gene end by 3 bases; junction bases not matched to a gene: 3. CDR3: CSARDPSGGHTGELFF. In DNA form, the CDR3 reads TGCAGTGCTAGAGATCCTAGCGGGGGGCACACCGGGGAGCTGTTTTTT.

This clonotype was found a few times. This rearrangement joins TRBV7-9 to TRBJ2-2, with D unresolved. Germline loops: CDR1 SEHNR, CDR2 FQNEAQ (reference sequence). V gave up 8 bases and J gave up 6 bases, with 19 bases separating them. The CDR3 is made up of 15 amino acids. The CDR3 DNA is TGTGCCAGCGCCTCGATGATCCTATCGGCCGGGGAGCTGTTTTTT. Translation gives CASASMILSAGELFF.

The chain links TRBV20-1 to TRBJ2-7; unclear D gene. The CDR3 loop spans 12 amino acids. Germline V lookup: CDR1 DFQATT, CDR2 SNEGSKA (reference sequence). V was trimmed by 3 bases and J by 6 bases, leaving 12 bases between them. DNA for the CDR3: TGCAGTGCTAGCCCCGGACCAATCGAGCAGTACTTC. Translating gives CSASPGPIEQYF.

A few counts support this clonotype. The junction departs from the called germline gene at one end, perhaps through a read error. The J gene is TRBJ2-3, the V gene TRBV20-1; 7 bases map to TRBD2. There are 15 residues in the CDR3. Germline V gene sequence: CDR1 DFQATT, CDR2 SNEGSKA (reference sequence). Written as DNA, the CDR3 is TGCAGTGCCCAGAGGGCTAGCGGAACCACAGATACTCAGTATTTT. This codes for CSAQRASGTTDTQYF.

This clonotype was observed at least ten times. The gene calls are TRBV6-5 and TRBJ1-3, with D possibly TRBD1 on 6 matching bases. Germline CDR1 reads MNHEY; CDR2 reads SVGAGI. The ends were cut back, 5 bases at V and 0 bases at J, with 14 bases in the middle. The CDR3 loop spans 16 amino acids. The CDR3 here is CASSDPGTPSGNTIYF. The DNA for the CDR3 is TGTGCCAGCAGTGACCCCGGGACACCCTCTGGAAACACCATATATTTT.

The rearrangement joins TRBV29-1 to TRBJ2-1; D remains ambiguous. CDR3 length: 12 residues. V lost 8 bases, J lost 8 bases, and 16 bases lay in between. CDR1 and CDR2 from the germline V gene are SQVTM and ANQGSEA. The CDR3 coding sequence is TGCAGCTCTGACCTACTCGGGTATGAGCAGTTCTTC. Translation: CSSDLLGYEQFF.

This clonotype was seen ten or more times. CDR3 bases: TGTGCCAGCAGTTCTCCGGGGATGGGGGCGAATGAAAAACTGTTTTTT. The encoded protein is CASSSPGMGANEKLFF. The rearrangement uses TRBV28 and TRBJ1-4; D is possibly TRBD1 (6 bases). Between the trimmed V and J ends, which lost 4 bases and 5 bases, there was a span of 17 bases. This CDR3 comprises 16 residues. The germline V gene encodes CDR1 MDHEN and CDR2 SYDVKM.

The chain joins TRBV7-2 to TRBJ2-2; tentatively, D is TRBD1 (8 bases). CDR1 and CDR2 from the germline V gene are SGHTA and FQGNSA. The germline V and J ends were trimmed by 11 bases and 3 bases, with 19 bases remaining between them. This CDR3 is 15 amino acids long. Here the CDR3 reads CAAAGGAGDTGELFF. CDR3 nucleotides: TGTGCCGCGGCAGGGGGCGCGGGAGACACCGGGGAGCTGTTTTTT. The full variable domain, rest sourced from reference TRBV7-2 and TRBJ2-2, is GAGVSQSPSNKVTEKGKDVELRCDPISGHTALYWYRQSLGQGLEFLIYFQGNSAPDKSGLPSDRFSAERTGGSVSTLTIQRTQQEDSAVYLCAAAGGAGDTGELFFGEGSRLTVL.

This chain links TRBV4-1 with TRBJ2-2; TRBD2 aligns across 10 bases. This CDR3 is built from 19 residues. The germline CDR1 and CDR2 sequences are MGHRA and YSYEKL. V was clipped by 3 bases and J by 0 bases; unmatched bases: 10. CDR3 sequence reads: CASSHPRRLAGANTGELFF. The CDR3 DNA reads as TGCGCCAGCAGCCACCCTCGGAGGCTAGCGGGGGCGAACACCGGGGAGCTGTTTTTT.

This clonotype was recorded a few times. The V call is TRBV20-1, the J call TRBJ2-7, with a possible D match to TRBD2 (6 bases). The CDR3 has 12 residues. CDR1 DFQATT and CDR2 SNEGSKA come from the germline V gene (reference sequence). Trimming cost V 0 bases and J 4 bases, with 7 bases left between them. CDR3 nucleotide sequence: TGCAGTGCTAGAGAAGGAGGGTACGAGCAGTACTTC. Its translation: CSAREGGYEQYF.

This chain links TRBV10-3 with TRBJ2-1; D is uncertain. CDR1 and CDR2 from the germline V gene are ENHRY and SYGVKD. This CDR3 is built from 14 residues. V was trimmed by 7 bases and J by 0 bases, leaving 10 bases between them. The chain's CDR3 is CAIIHTSSYNEQFF. The CDR3 bases are TGTGCCATCATCCACACGAGCTCCTACAATGAGCAGTTCTTC.

This clonotype has ten or more counts. The chain joins TRBV29-1 to TRBJ2-1; D is possibly TRBD1 or TRBD2 (5 bases each). Per germline, CDR1 SQVTM and CDR2 ANQGSEA. The V gene lost 0 bases and the J gene lost 6 bases, with 12 bases spanning the gap. The CDR3 covers 14 residues. CDR3 coding DNA: TGCAGCGTTGAAGATCGTTGGGGGTCCAATGAGCAGTTCTTC. Residues: CSVEDRWGSNEQFF.

This rearrangement joins TRBV7-2 to TRBJ2-3; 7 bases match TRBD2. Germline V gene sequence: CDR1 SGHTA, CDR2 FQGNSA. Unmatched junction bases numbered 4, after V lost 1 base and J lost 0 bases. The CDR3 extends over 16 amino acids. Written as DNA, the CDR3 is TGTGCCAGCAGCTTAGATCCGGGGGGAAGCACAGATACGCAGTATTTT. This codes for CASSLDPGGSTDTQYF. Together with reference TRBV7-2 and TRBJ2-3, the CDR3 gives the full variable domain: GAGVSQSPSNKVTEKGKDVELRCDPISGHTALYWYRQSLGQGLEFLIYFQGNSAPDKSGLPSDRFSAERTGGSVSTLTIQRTQQEDSAVYLCASSLDPGGSTDTQYFGPGTRLTVL.

The chain employs TRBV6-1 and TRBJ1-2; 10 bases are shared with TRBD1. The CDR3 is 13 residues long. Germline V gene sequence: CDR1 MNHNS, CDR2 SASEGT. J gave up 8 bases and V 6 bases, and 6 bases lay outside the gene matches. In nucleotides, the CDR3 is TGTGCCAGCAGCCGACAGGGGGCGAGGGGCTACACCTTC. It translates to CASSRQGARGYTF.

This clonotype was found once. The chain couples TRBV5-1 to TRBJ2-5; no definite D call. This CDR3 comprises 11 residues. V lost 2 bases, J lost 7 bases, and 6 bases lay in between. In germline, CDR1 is SGHRS, CDR2 YFSETQ. CDR3 nucleotide sequence: TGCGCCAGCAGCTTAAAGGTGACCCAGTACTTC. Amino acid sequence: CASSLKVTQYF.

This clonotype was picked up many times. CDR3 DNA sequence: TGTGCCAGCAGCCGCCAAGAGACCCAGTACTTC. Amino acids: CASSRQETQYF. The chain combines TRBV7-2 with TRBJ2-5, with no clear D. V was shortened by 5 bases and J by 1 base, with 2 bases between the two germline ends. Germline V gene sequence: CDR1 SGHTA, CDR2 FQGNSA. This CDR3 spans 11 amino acids.

For the CDR3, the DNA is TGTGCCAGCAGCTCCGGACAGGGGCGACTGAACACTGAAGCTTTCTTT. The encoded protein is CASSSGQGRLNTEAFF. The gene calls are TRBV7-2 and TRBJ1-1; 9 bases fit TRBD1. V lost 4 bases, J lost 0 bases, and 6 bases stayed unmatched. The CDR3 spans 16 residues. Germline V CDR1 and CDR2: SGHTA, FQGNSA. Supplemented by reference TRBV7-2 and TRBJ1-1, the full variable domain reads GAGVSQSPSNKVTEKGKDVELRCDPISGHTALYWYRQSLGQGLEFLIYFQGNSAPDKSGLPSDRFSAERTGGSVSTLTIQRTQQEDSAVYLCASSSGQGRLNTEAFFGQGTRLTVV.

This clonotype showed up just a few times. This chain links TRBV4-2 with TRBJ1-1; 9 bases match TRBD1. Germline trimming cut 6 bases from V and 5 bases from J; bases unmatched to any gene: 10. Per the germline V gene, CDR1 is LGHNA and CDR2 is YNFKEQ. The CDR3 extends over 15 amino acids. The CDR3 region is CASRPTGGLGTEAFF. The CDR3 bases are TGTGCCAGCAGACCTACAGGGGGCTTGGGGACTGAAGCTTTCTTT.

V gene TRBV6-6 combines with J gene TRBJ1-5, with D hard to call. Between the trimmed V and J ends, which lost 0 bases and 7 bases, there was a span of 13 bases. The germline gives CDR1 MNHNY, CDR2 SVGAGI (reference sequence). This CDR3 has 15 amino acids. The CDR3 DNA reads as TGTGCCAGCAGTTACTCCGGGGTAGAAGGGCAGCCCCAGCATTTT. Translating it yields CASSYSGVEGQPQHF.

The rearrangement uses TRBV4-2 and TRBJ2-1; tentative D call: TRBD2 (6 bases). This CDR3 comprises 16 residues. CDR1 is LGHNA, CDR2 YNFKEQ, per germline. V lost 0 bases and J lost 3, with 12 bases in between. The CDR3 bases are TGTGCCAGCAGCCAAGATGGCGGGGATCTCTACAATGAGCAGTTCTTC. Its translation is CASSQDGGDLYNEQFF.

The table lists this clonotype with a few counts. This chain joins TRBV11-2 and TRBJ1-2, with a possible D match to TRBD1 (5 bases). CDR3 size: 13 residues. CDR1 and CDR2 (germline): SGHAT, FQNNGV. Deletions cut 2 bases from V and 8 bases from J, with 12 bases between. CDR3 sequence reads: CASSLYRSYGYTF. CDR3 DNA sequence: TGTGCCAGCAGCTTATACAGGAGCTACGGCTACACCTTC.

This clonotype has more than one count but fewer than ten. The chain recombines TRBV4-1 with TRBJ1-1; D not resolved. Germline loops: CDR1 MGHRA, CDR2 YSYEKL. The CDR3 consists of 15 residues. Trimming shortened V by 4 bases and J by 1 base, and 13 bases separated the two germline ends. CDR3 loop: CASSLHQRANTEAFF. DNA of the CDR3: TGCGCCAGCAGCCTCCACCAACGGGCGAACACTGAAGCTTTCTTT.

This clonotype was counted between two and nine times. V and J are TRBV29-1 and TRBJ1-5; TRBD1 aligns across 8 bases. From germline, CDR1 is SQVTM and CDR2 ANQGSEA. J lost 7 bases, V lost 6 bases, and 8 bases had no gene match. The CDR3 has 13 residues. CDR3 nucleotides: TGCAGCGTGATGACAGGGGACAGCCAGCCCCAGCATTTT. Encoded protein: CSVMTGDSQPQHF.

A single count supports this clonotype. The V and J genes are TRBV6-5 and TRBJ2-5; D unclear. There are 13 residues in the CDR3. The V end was cut by 0 bases, the J end by 4 bases, with 6 bases between. Germline lookup yields CDR1 MNHEY and CDR2 SVGAGI. The CDR3 reads CASSYSRLETQYF. The CDR3 DNA reads as TGTGCCAGCAGTTACTCGAGACTAGAGACCCAGTACTTC.

This chain joins TRBV7-3 and TRBJ2-2, with D possibly being TRBD2 (5 bases). The CDR3 consists of 15 residues. The germline V gene encodes CDR1 SGHTA and CDR2 FQGTGA. V lost 5 bases, J lost 4 bases, and 14 bases lay in between. The CDR3 loop reads CASSPASRGTGELFF. The CDR3 DNA reads as TGTGCCAGCAGCCCCGCCAGCCGGGGCACCGGGGAGCTGTTTTTT. Together with reference TRBV7-3 and TRBJ2-2, the CDR3 gives the full variable domain: GAGVSQTPSNKVTEKGKYVELRCDPISGHTALYWYRQSLGQGPEFLIYFQGTGAADDSGLPNDRFFAVRPEGSVSTLKIQRTERGDSAVYLCASSPASRGTGELFFGEGSRLTVL.

This clonotype showed up many times. The V call is TRBV4-3, the J call TRBJ2-3; TRBD2 might be the D (6 bases). The CDR3 contains 16 residues. Per the germline V gene, CDR1 is LGHNA and CDR2 is YSLEER. V was clipped by 0 bases and J by 1 base, with 11 bases between them. The CDR3 loop is CASSQDGTGGTDTQYF. The DNA of the CDR3 is TGCGCCAGCAGCCAAGATGGGACGGGGGGCACAGATACGCAGTATTTT.

This clonotype was seen a handful of times. This chain connects TRBV7-9 to TRBJ2-6; D could derive from TRBD1 or TRBD2 (5 bases each). The germline gives CDR1 SEHNR, CDR2 FQNEAQ (reference sequence). The CDR3 contains 14 residues. With 5 bases removed from V and 2 bases from J, the gap between germline ends came to 7 bases. CDR3 nucleotides: TGTGCCAGCAGCGGGACGACTGGGGCCAACGTCCTGACTTTC. It specifies CASSGTTGANVLTF. Full variable domain (outside the CDR3, taken from reference TRBV7-9 and TRBJ2-6): DTGVSQNPRHKITKRGQNVTFRCDPISEHNRLYWYRQTLGQGPEFLTYFQNEAQLEKSRLLSDRFSAERPKGSFSTLEIQRTEQGDSAMYLCASSGTTGANVLTFGAGSRLTVL.

This clonotype was seen only a few times. Here the CDR3 DNA reads TGTGCCAGCAGCTTCGGAAAGGGAGCTGGAAACACCATATATTTT. This translates into CASSFGKGAGNTIYF. The chain has TRBV7-6 and TRBJ1-3; D not certain. The V end was cut by 3 bases, the J end by 2 bases, with 11 bases between. The length of the CDR3 is 15 residues. Germline values: CDR1 SGHVS, CDR2 FNYEAQ.

This clonotype was seen a few times. The V call is TRBV29-1, the J call TRBJ2-5, with 10 nucleotides matching TRBD2. The trim removed 7 bases at V and 1 base at J, leaving 9 bases unmatched. Germline assignment: CDR1 SQVTM and CDR2 ANQGSEA. The CDR3 runs 15 residues. The CDR3 is CSGPGTSAIQETQYF. The CDR3 bases are TGCAGCGGACCCGGGACTAGCGCGATCCAAGAGACCCAGTACTTC.